The clone carrying this T cell receptor (beta chain) has ten or more counts. The antigen is undetermined. The data originate from a study of CD8 T cells in ankylosing spondylitis. Overall study findings and caveats: Matched ankylosing spondylitis synovial fluid reportedly contained a significantly enriched population of disease-linked clones. Past research had described some motif variants in reactive arthritis synovial fluid and blood. Researchers report that disease-linked clones proved CD8+ and relatively rare in peripheral blood.

TCRdb called the 5' RACE reads again in MiXCR, with one record for every CDR3 protein. This sample has 150,000 to 200,000 distinct CDR3 sequences, with 15% to 20% found just once. The sample comprised blood, either unsorted or a sorted T cell fraction (not recorded which). The sequence was obtained from a male donor between 10 and 30 years old with ankylosing spondylitis or in good health (not recorded which).

The CDR3 DNA reads TGTGCCAGCAGCAAAAGTACTTTTGGTCGGGGCAGGGCGTTTTGGAACACCATATATTTT. Its protein is CASSKSTFGRGRAFWNTIYF. The chain joins TRBV21-1 to TRBJ1-3; TRBD1, the D gene given by the table, was not confirmed from the DNA. TRBV21-1 is assigned pseudogene status. This CDR3 is built from 20 residues.